These 12 T cell receptor beta chains were all obtained from the same sample, sequenced in a study of PD-1 blockade in classical Hodgkin lymphoma. Indicated time point: cycle 4 day 1 (C4D1), after 6 weeks of nivolumab. There was relapse after autologous stem cell transplantation in every patient, and there was variation in brentuximab vedotin exposure. Measured with immunoSEQ multiplex PCR; TCRdb has only the in-frame clones, and not every one. The sample has fewer than 25,000 clones; 72% are singletons. This material consisted of peripheral blood mononuclear cells (PBMCs), taken before the fourth cycle of nivolumab. These receptors all come from a human donor with classical Hodgkin lymphoma.

This chain uses TRBV2 with TRBJ2-2; 9 bases are shared with TRBD1. Germline CDR1 and CDR2: SNHLY and FYNNEI. J was trimmed by 4 bases and V by 5 bases; bases with no gene match: 8. CDR3 length equals 16 residues. For the CDR3, the DNA is TGTGCCAGCAGTTTTCGACAGGGGGGAGGCACCGGGGAGCTGTTTTTT. It yields the protein CASSFRQGGGTGELFF.

This clone came up once. The chain recombines TRBV6-5 with TRBJ1-6; the D is unclear. CDR1 and CDR2 (germline): MNHEY, SVGAGI. V was pared by 6 bases and J by 6 bases, with 12 bases between. The CDR3 runs 14 residues. CDR3: CASRDRVLNSPLHF. CDR3 bases: TGTGCCAGCAGAGACCGGGTCCTTAATTCACCCCTCCACTTT.

The chain combines TRBV7-2 with TRBJ2-2, with no clear D. The CDR3 consists of 15 residues. The V end lost 4 bases, the J end lost 1 base, and 10 bases lay between the germline ends. The germline V gene encodes CDR1 SGHTA and CDR2 FQGNSA. The CDR3 nucleotides read TGTGCCAGCAGCTCCCTCCCTCAGAACACCGGGGAGCTGTTTTTT. As protein: CASSSLPQNTGELFF.

In DNA, the CDR3 is TGTGCCAGCAGTTACGTGGGAGAGACTGAAGCTTTCTTT. It translates to CASSYVGETEAFF. The genes are TRBV6-5 and TRBJ1-1, with D uncertain. Trimming removed 2 bases from V and 5 bases from J, with 9 bases in between. The CDR3 is made up of 13 amino acids. Germline lookup yields CDR1 MNHEY and CDR2 SVGAGI.

V gene TRBV5-6 combines with J gene TRBJ2-1; D may match TRBD1 or TRBD2 (5 bases each). Trimming removed 4 bases from V and 7 bases from J, with 12 bases in between. CDR3 length equals 13 residues. Germline values: CDR1 SGHDT, CDR2 YYEEEE. CDR3 bases: TGTGCCAGCAGCCAAGATTGGGGGAATGAGCAGTTCTTC. Encoded protein: CASSQDWGNEQFF.

The rearrangement joins TRBV7-9 to TRBJ1-2; no firm D call. V gave up 1 base and J gave up 5 bases, with 11 bases separating them. This CDR3 has 14 amino acids. The germline gives CDR1 SEHNR, CDR2 FQNEAQ (reference sequence). CDR3 protein: CASSLGVVPYGYTF. In nucleotides, the CDR3 is TGTGCCAGCAGCTTAGGAGTGGTTCCTTATGGCTACACCTTC.

This chain joins TRBV29-1 and TRBJ1-1, with TRBD1 matching over 7 bases. V lost 7 bases, J lost 4 bases, and 12 bases stayed unmatched. Germline V gene lookup returns CDR1 SQVTM and CDR2 ANQGSEA. There are 14 residues in the CDR3. The chain's CDR3 is CSAGSQGLGTEAFF. The CDR3 DNA is TGCAGCGCAGGTTCACAGGGGTTAGGCACTGAAGCTTTCTTT.

The J gene is TRBJ1-2, the V gene TRBV4-3; TRBD1 matches at 8 bases. V lost 5 bases, J lost 3 bases, and 8 bases stayed unmatched. This CDR3 contains 15 residues. Germline V gives CDR1 LGHNA, CDR2 YSLEER. DNA of the CDR3: TGCGCCAGCAGCTCCCGGACAGGGTCGGACTATGGCTACACCTTC. This codes for CASSSRTGSDYGYTF.

Relative to its sample, this clone is medium-sized. V and J are TRBV18 and TRBJ2-1; D gene uncertain. This CDR3 has 12 amino acids. Trimming took 3 bases from V and 8 from J, leaving 8 bases between them. Germline assignment: CDR1 KGHSH and CDR2 LQKENI. CDR3 in amino acids: CASSPSSDEQFF. The CDR3 bases are TGTGCCAGCTCACCTAGCTCGGATGAGCAGTTCTTC.

This clone was recorded only once. The chain joins TRBV10-3 to TRBJ1-2, with 7 bases lining up with TRBD1. There are 16 residues in the CDR3. The ends lost 10 bases at V and 5 bases at J; junction bases unmatched: 19. CDR1 and CDR2 from the germline V gene are ENHRY and SYGVKD. The CDR3 sequence is CASSRTGTSGWYGYTF. The DNA for the CDR3 is TGTGCCAGCAGCCGGACAGGTACCTCGGGATGGTATGGCTACACCTTC.

This chain joins TRBV6-5 and TRBJ2-2, with TRBD1 matching over 7 bases. Germline V gives CDR1 MNHEY, CDR2 SVGAGI. The V and J ends lost 5 bases and 6 bases, in that order; junction bases with no gene match: 9. The CDR3 extends over 15 amino acids. The CDR3 protein is CASSNTGVRAGELFF. DNA of the CDR3: TGTGCCAGCAGTAACACAGGGGTGAGGGCCGGGGAGCTGTTTTTT.

V and J are TRBV7-9 and TRBJ2-1; D possibly matches TRBD1 or TRBD2 (5 bases each). CDR3 size: 13 residues. Per germline, CDR1 SEHNR and CDR2 FQNEAQ (reference sequence). V was clipped by 5 bases and J by 4 bases, with 9 bases between them. As DNA, the CDR3 is TGTGCCAGCAGCGGGGACGGTTACAATGAGCAGTTCTTC. It specifies CASSGDGYNEQFF.